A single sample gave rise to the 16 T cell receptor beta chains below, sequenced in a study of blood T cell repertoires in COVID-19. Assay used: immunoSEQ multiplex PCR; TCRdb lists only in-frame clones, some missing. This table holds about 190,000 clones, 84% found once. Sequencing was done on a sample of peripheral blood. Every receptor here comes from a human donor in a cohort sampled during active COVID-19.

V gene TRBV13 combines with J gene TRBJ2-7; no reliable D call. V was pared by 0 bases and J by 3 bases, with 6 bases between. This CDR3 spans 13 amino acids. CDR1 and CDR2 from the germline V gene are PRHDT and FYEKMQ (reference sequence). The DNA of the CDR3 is TGTGCCAGCAGCTTAGGAGAGTTCTACGAGCAGTACGTC. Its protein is CASSLGEFYEQYV.

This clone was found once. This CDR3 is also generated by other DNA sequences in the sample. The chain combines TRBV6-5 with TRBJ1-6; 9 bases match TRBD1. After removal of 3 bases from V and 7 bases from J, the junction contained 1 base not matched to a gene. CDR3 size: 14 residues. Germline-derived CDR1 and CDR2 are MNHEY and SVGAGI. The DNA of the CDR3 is TGTGCCAGCAGTTATGGGACAGGGAATTCACCCCTCCACTTT. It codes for CASSYGTGNSPLHF.

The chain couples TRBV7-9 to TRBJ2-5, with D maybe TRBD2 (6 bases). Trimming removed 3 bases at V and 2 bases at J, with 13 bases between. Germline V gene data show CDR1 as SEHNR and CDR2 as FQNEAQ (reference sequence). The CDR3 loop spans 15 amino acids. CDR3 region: CASSFPLAEQETQYF. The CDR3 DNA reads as TGTGCCAGCAGCTTCCCTTTAGCGGAACAAGAGACCCAGTACTTC. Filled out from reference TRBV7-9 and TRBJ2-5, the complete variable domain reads DTGVSQNPRHKITKRGQNVTFRCDPISEHNRLYWYRQTLGQGPEFLTYFQNEAQLEKSRLLSDRFSAERPKGSFSTLEIQRTEQGDSAMYLCASSFPLAEQETQYFGPGTRLLVL.

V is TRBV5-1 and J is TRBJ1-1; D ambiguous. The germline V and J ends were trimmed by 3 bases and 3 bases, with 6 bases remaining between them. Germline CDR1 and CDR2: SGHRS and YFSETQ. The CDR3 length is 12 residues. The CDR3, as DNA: TGCGCCAGCAGCTATGGAGACACTGAAGCTTTCTTT. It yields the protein CASSYGDTEAFF.

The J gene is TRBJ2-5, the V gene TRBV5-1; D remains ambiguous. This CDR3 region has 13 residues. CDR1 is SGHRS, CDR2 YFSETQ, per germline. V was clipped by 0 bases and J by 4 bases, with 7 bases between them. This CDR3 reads CASSLDGGETQYF. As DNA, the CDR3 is TGCGCCAGCAGCTTGGATGGCGGAGAGACCCAGTACTTC.

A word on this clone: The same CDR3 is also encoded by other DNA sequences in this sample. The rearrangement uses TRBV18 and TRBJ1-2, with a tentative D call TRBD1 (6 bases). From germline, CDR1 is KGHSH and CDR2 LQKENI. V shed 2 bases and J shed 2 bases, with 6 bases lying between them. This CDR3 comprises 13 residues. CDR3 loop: CASSPGQNYGYTF. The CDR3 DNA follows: TGTGCCAGCTCACCAGGACAGAACTATGGCTACACCTTC.

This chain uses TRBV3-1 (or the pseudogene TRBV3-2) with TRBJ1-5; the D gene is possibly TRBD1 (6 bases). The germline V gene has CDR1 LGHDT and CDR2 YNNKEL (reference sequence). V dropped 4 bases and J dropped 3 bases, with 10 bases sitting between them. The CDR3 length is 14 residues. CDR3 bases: TGTGCCAGCAGCCCCGGACAGACCAATCAGCCCCAGCATTTT. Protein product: CASSPGQTNQPQHF.

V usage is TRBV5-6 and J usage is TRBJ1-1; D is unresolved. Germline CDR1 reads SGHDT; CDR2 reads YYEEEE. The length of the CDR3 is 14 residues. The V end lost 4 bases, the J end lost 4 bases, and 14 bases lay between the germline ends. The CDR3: CASSEKGDTTEAFF. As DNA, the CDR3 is TGTGCCAGCAGCGAAAAAGGTGACACCACTGAAGCTTTCTTT.

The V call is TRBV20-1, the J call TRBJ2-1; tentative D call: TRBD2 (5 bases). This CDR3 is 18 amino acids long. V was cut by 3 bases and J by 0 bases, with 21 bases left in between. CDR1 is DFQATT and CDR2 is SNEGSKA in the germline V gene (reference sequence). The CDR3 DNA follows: TGCAGTGCTAGTAACCGACTGCGGTGGACTCGCTCCTACAATGAGCAGTTCTTC. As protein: CSASNRLRWTRSYNEQFF.

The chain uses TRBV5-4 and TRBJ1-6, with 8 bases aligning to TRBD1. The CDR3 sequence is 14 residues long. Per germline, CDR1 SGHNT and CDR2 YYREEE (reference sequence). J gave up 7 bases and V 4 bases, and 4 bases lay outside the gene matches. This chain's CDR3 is CASSPGQANSPLHF. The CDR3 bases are TGTGCCAGCAGCCCGGGACAGGCGAATTCACCCCTCCACTTT. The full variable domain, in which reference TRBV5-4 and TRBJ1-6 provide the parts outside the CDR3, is ETGVTQSPTHLIKTRGQQVTLRCSSQSGHNTVSWYQQALGQGPQFIFQYYREEENGRGNFPPRFSGLQFPNYSSELNVNALELDDSALYLCASSPGQANSPLHFGNGTRLTVT.

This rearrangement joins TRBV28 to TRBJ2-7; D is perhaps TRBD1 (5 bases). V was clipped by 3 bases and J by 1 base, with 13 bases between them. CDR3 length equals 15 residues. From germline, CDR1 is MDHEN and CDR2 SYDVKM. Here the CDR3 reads CASSFLSGFSYEQYF. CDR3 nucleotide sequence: TGTGCCAGCAGTTTTTTATCAGGGTTTTCCTACGAGCAGTACTTC.

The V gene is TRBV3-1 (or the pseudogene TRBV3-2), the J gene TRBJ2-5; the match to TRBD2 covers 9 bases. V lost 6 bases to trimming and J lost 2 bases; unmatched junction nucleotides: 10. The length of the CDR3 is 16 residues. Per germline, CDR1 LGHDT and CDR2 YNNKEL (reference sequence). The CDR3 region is CASRRGGLATQETQYF. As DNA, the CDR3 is TGTGCCAGCAGACGGGGGGGACTAGCAACACAAGAGACCCAGTACTTC.

In nucleotides, the CDR3 is TGTGCCAGCAGGCAGGGGTGGGCGGAAAACTATGGCTACACCTTC. It is translated as CASRQGWAENYGYTF. The chain links TRBV5-8 to TRBJ1-2; D might be TRBD1 (6 bases). Germline V gene data show CDR1 as SGHTS and CDR2 as YDEGEE. There are 15 residues in the CDR3. Trimming stripped 5 bases from V and 2 bases from J, with 16 bases between.

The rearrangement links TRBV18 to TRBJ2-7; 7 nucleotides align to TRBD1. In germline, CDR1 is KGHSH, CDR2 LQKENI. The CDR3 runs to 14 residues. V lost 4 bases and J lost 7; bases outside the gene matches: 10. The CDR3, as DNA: TGTGCCAGCTCACGTACCGGGACAGTGGCGGAGCAGTACGTC. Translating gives CASSRTGTVAEQYV.

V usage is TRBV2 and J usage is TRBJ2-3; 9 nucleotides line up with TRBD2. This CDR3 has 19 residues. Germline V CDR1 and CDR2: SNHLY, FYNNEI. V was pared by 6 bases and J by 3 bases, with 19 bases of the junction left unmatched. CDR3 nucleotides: TGTGCCAGCAGCGACAGTGAGGCGGGGGGGATCTGGGATACAGATACGCAGTATTTT. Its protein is CASSDSEAGGIWDTDTQYF.

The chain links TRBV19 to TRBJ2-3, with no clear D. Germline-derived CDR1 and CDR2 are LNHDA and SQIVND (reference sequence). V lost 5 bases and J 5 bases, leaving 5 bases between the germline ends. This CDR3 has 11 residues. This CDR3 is CASSVLDTQYF. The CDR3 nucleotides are TGTGCCAGTAGTGTACTAGATACGCAGTATTTT.